This entry is about one T cell receptor beta chain. Its target is not known. The data were obtained in a study of T cells in Graves' hyperthyroidism and ophthalmopathy. General study findings and limits: Ophthalmopathy got predicted by the model a median approximately 6.4 months before its onset.

Germline V gene sequence: CDR1 LGHDT, CDR2 YNNKEL (reference sequence). CDR3 length: 14 amino acids. Trimming cost V 3 bases and J 2 bases, with 7 bases left between them. The source material, RNA transcripts, was used to amplify TCR beta CDR3 regions. An initial round of RT-PCR targeting the TCR CDR3 relied on the HTBI primer set. A single record per CDR3 protein comes from TCRdb applying MiXCR to the multiplex PCR reads. The sample consists of hundreds of thousands of distinct CDR3 sequences, around 15% of them appearing once. Sequencing was performed on blood. The chain recombines TRBV3-1 with TRBJ2-2; D ambiguous. This TCR derives from a woman aged 50 to 65 with Graves' ophthalmopathy. The CDR3 loop is CASSHNGNTGELFF. The CDR3 DNA follows: TGTGCCAGCAGCCACAACGGAAACACCGGGGAGCTGTTTTTT. Filled out from reference TRBV3-1 and TRBJ2-2, the complete variable domain reads DTAVSQTPKYLVTQMGNDKSIKCEQNLGHDTMYWYKQDSKKFLKIMFSYNNKELIINETVPNRFSPKSPDKAHLNLHINSLELGDSAVYFCASSHNGNTGELFFGEGSRLTVL.